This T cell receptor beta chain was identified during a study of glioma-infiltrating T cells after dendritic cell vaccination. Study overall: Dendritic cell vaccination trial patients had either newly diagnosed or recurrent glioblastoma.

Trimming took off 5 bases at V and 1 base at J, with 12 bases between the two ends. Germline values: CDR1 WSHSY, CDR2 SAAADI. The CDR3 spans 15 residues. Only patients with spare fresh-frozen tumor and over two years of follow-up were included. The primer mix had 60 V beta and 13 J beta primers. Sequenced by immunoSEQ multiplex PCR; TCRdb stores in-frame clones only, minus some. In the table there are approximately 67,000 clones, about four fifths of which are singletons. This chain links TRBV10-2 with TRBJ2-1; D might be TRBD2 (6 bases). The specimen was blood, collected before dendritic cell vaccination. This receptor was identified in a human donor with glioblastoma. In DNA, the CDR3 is TGCGCCAGCAGTCGCGGGACTCCTTCCTACAATGAGCAGTTCTTC. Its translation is CASSRGTPSYNEQFF.